The clone carrying this TCR beta chain was counted ten times or more. Its antigen is not known. The time point denotes: persistent/refractory GD, antithyroid drugs over 5 years with positive TRAb. Extracted RNA from PBMCs served as the source of the TCR library. Arm-PCR of CDR3 regions and iRepertoire HTBI primers were the basis on which TCR beta libraries were built. TCRdb re-analysed the multiplex PCR reads in MiXCR, keeping a single row per CDR3 protein. The table lists a few hundred thousand distinct CDR3 sequences, about a fifth of them singletons. The V gene's germline CDR1 is LNHNV and CDR2 YYDKDF (reference sequence). Trimming pared 3 bases from V and 5 bases from J, leaving 10 bases between. The CDR3 loop spans 13 amino acids. These data belong to a study of regulatory T cells in long-lasting Graves disease. About the research overall: Graves' disease counted as persistent after over 5 years of antithyroid drugs with positive TSH receptor antibodies.

The study's findings and limits: Preferential use of TRBV28, TRBJ1-2 and TRBJ2-5 was seen in persistent disease. Persistent Graves' patients showed a TCR diversity that was lower than that of newly diagnosed ones. Accuracy was possibly reduced by small sample size.

The chain uses TRBV15 and TRBJ1-1; D might be TRBD1 (5 bases). The sequencing used peripheral blood mononuclear cells (PBMCs), collected when the disease was refractory, from a patient treated with antithyroid drugs. This clonotype originated in a female donor with Graves disease. In DNA form, the CDR3 reads TGTGCCACCAGCAGCCAGGGAAGTACTGAAGCTTTCTTT. It translates to CATSSQGSTEAFF.